This T cell receptor (beta chain) emerged from a study of blood T cell repertoires in COVID-19. In the study overall: Spain, Italy and the United States supplied samples that represented acute and convalescent COVID-19.

Profiling relied on immunoSEQ multiplex PCR, and the TCRdb table lists in-frame clones only, not all of them. Here the sample spans 70,000 or so clones, approximately 80% being singletons. This CDR3 spans 15 amino acids. Germline loops: CDR1 SGHTA, CDR2 FQGNSA. V lost 4 bases, J lost 6 bases, and 8 bases stayed unmatched. The clonotype was recovered from a human donor in a cohort sampled during active COVID-19. The sequenced material came from peripheral blood. The chain couples TRBV7-2 to TRBJ2-1, with 8 nucleotides matching TRBD2. In DNA, the CDR3 is TGTGCCAGCAGCTCAGTAGCGGGACGGGGCAATGAGCAGTTCTTC. It codes for CASSSVAGRGNEQFF.